The sequence of this T cell receptor (beta chain) was determined in a study of T cell repertoires in cytomegalovirus infection. Study as a whole: From public TCR beta signatures came an indication of both CMV infection and matching HLA type.

Whole-study findings and limits: Pooled public TCR beta family frequency picked out CMV carriers with the relevant HLA. The study found HLA-C-restricted CMV-specific TCR beta clonotypes dominating the ex vivo response.

Using its own MiXCR run on the reads, TCRdb lists one record per CDR3 protein. The repertoire holds roughly 630,000 distinct CDR3 sequences, 20% to 25% seen once, with less than 10% in the top ten. V dropped 2 bases and J dropped 3; count of bases not matched to a gene: 10. Germline CDR1 and CDR2: SGHRS and YFSETQ. CDR3 length: 16 residues. As concerns this clonotype: No antigen is known for it.

The sample comprised CD8+ T cells from PBMCs. The sequence was obtained from a human donor in good health (CMV status not recorded). Some clones in this sample may be carry-over from other donors' samples. The rearrangement links TRBV5-1 to TRBJ2-5; TRBD2 matches at 7 bases. The CDR3 spells CASSFPPAGVKETQYF. CDR3 nucleotides: TGCGCCAGCAGCTTCCCCCCGGCGGGGGTAAAAGAGACCCAGTACTTC.